This T cell receptor beta chain is drawn from a study of circulating and synovial CD4+ cells in juvenile arthritis (dated by TCRdb to the mid-2010s). The study in broad terms: Within each patient, the study compared the TCRbeta CDR3 repertoires of three groups: circulating HLA-DR+ CD4 T cells, bulk blood CD4 T cells, and synovial CD4 T cells. Repertoire sequencing was performed with the aim of confirming enrichment of synovial clonotypes in a circulating synovial-like CD4 T cell subset. What the research found in general, with its limitations: Overlap with synovium increased with sequencing depth, so measured shared-clonotype fractions likely underestimated the full repertoire overlap. Circulating pathogenic-like lymphocytes clustered with synovial T cells and shared a substantially higher fraction of CDR3 sequences with synovium than bulk blood. The difference between circulating pathogenic-like lymphocytes and bulk blood T cells was not detected by traditional Vbeta family usage analysis. CPL and bulk blood CD4 samples differed in T cell genome counts by at least an order of magnitude, so sample-size effects were addressed. Synovial and circulating pathogenic-like lymphocyte repertoires were less diverse than bulk blood CD4 repertoires, and some CPL samples were as oligoclonal as synovium.

Library preparation employed the immunoSEQ multiplex PCR assay. TCRbeta CDR3 sequencing was performed as a commercial service by an external provider. The study's own analysis went as follows. The analyses used productive nucleotide sequences together with amino acid sequences obtained by in silico translation. Diversity was measured with Renyi entropy across alpha values, using the median of 200 repeated subsamples to equalise sample size. Pairwise repertoire distance was calculated as one minus the Chao-modified Jaccard index, correcting for under-sampling, and used for clustering. Frequency-weighted overlap with synovial clonotypes was computed over 200 sample sizes, 200 draws without replacement each, and reported at the smaller sample's size. TCRdb provides this immuneACCESS table in a form limited to in-frame rearrangements. Some clones are lacking; in checked studies, under half of them reflect an unresolved V gene, and why the rest are absent is not known. That table supplies the V and J calls and clone size; D and trimming were determined from the DNA. This sample gives around 32,000 clones in total; just under 97% of them show up just once. The leading ten clones occupy 0.15% to 0.2% of the sample.

Worth noting for this clone: This clone's antigen is unknown. Qualities for individual bases were not recorded, and no much larger clone is one base off.

Donors of the sequenced samples were patients with active juvenile idiopathic arthritis. Cells were sorted immediately after thawing, with dead cells excluded using Live/Dead Fixable Near-IR Stain. Unmatched junction bases come to 3, with V trimmed by 4 bases and J by 7 bases. CDR1 MDHEN and CDR2 SYDVKM are derived from the germline V gene. There are 12 amino acids in the CDR3, from cysteine to phenylalanine inclusive. This entry keeps only the CDR3 DNA: 36 bases, framed from base 1. The TCR was taken from a human donor with juvenile idiopathic arthritis. Sequencing used CD4+ T cells from blood. The V and J genes are TRBV28 and TRBJ1-1; the central 7 bases match TRBD1. The CDR3 reads as follows: CASSSDRLEAFF. The nucleotide sequence is TGTGCCAGCAGTTCGGACAGGCTTGAAGCTTTCTTT.